A single sample gave rise to the 26 T cell receptor beta chains below, sequenced in a study of OX40 agonist ivuxolimab in advanced cancers. The assay was immunoSEQ multiplex PCR, and TCRdb's table has in-frame clones only and misses some. This sample carries tens of thousands of clones, approximately 85% of them seen once, and the ten largest clones take around 16%. The sequencing here drew on CD4+ or CD8+ T cells sorted from blood, taken in a trial of the OX40 agonist ivuxolimab. The receptors shown here come from an adult with an advanced solid tumor such as melanoma, head and neck, liver or kidney cancer.

This clone was counted a single time. The chain employs TRBV11-1 and TRBJ2-5; possible D gene TRBD1, 5 bases. This CDR3 has 14 residues. Germline CDR1 reads SGHAT; CDR2 reads FQDESV (reference sequence). V was cut by 4 bases and J by 2 bases, with 11 bases left in between. Written as DNA, the CDR3 is TGTGCCAGCAGCTCCTCTGACAGTCAAGAGACCCAGTACTTC. Translating gives CASSSSDSQETQYF.

A single count supports this clone. The J gene is TRBJ2-2, the V gene TRBV15, with 7 positions matching TRBD1. Losses at the gene ends were 8 bases for V and 6 bases for J; bases not matched to a gene: 0. The CDR3 totals 11 residues. From germline, CDR1 is LNHNV and CDR2 YYDKDF (reference sequence). The CDR3, as DNA: TGTGCCACCGACAGGGCCGGGGAGCTGTTTTTT. Translating it yields CATDRAGELFF.

This chain links TRBV29-1 with TRBJ2-1; the D call may be TRBD1 or TRBD2 (5 bases each). Germline V gives CDR1 SQVTM, CDR2 ANQGSEA. V was pared by 4 bases and J by 1 base, with 17 bases between. The CDR3 has 16 residues. The CDR3 nucleotides read TGCAGCGTTGGCTCCCTTCGGGACGCGTCCTACAATGAGCAGTTCTTC. Translated: CSVGSLRDASYNEQFF.

This rearrangement joins TRBV29-1 to TRBJ1-1; 9 bases agree with TRBD1. After removal of 5 bases from V and 4 bases from J, the junction contained 5 bases not matched to a gene. Germline lookup yields CDR1 SQVTM and CDR2 ANQGSEA. This CDR3 is built from 13 residues. DNA of the CDR3: TGCAGCGTTACCCGGGACAGGGCCACTGAAGCTTTCTTT. Protein product: CSVTRDRATEAFF.

The CDR3 nucleotides are TGCAGTGCTCGGCGGTGGAATGAGCAGTTCTTC. Its protein is CSARRWNEQFF. V usage is TRBV20-1 and J usage is TRBJ2-1; no clear D gene. The CDR3 has 11 amino acids. Germline V gene data show CDR1 as DFQATT and CDR2 as SNEGSKA (reference sequence). The germline V and J ends were trimmed by 5 bases and 7 bases, with 9 bases remaining between them.

J is TRBJ1-4 and V is TRBV4-3; no reliable D call. CDR3 length equals 19 residues. V gave up 0 bases and J gave up 0 bases, with 17 bases separating them. Germline-derived CDR1 and CDR2 are LGHNA and YSLEER. The CDR3 DNA reads TGCGCCAGCAGCCAAGATTTCACGGGAGGATTTGCAACTAATGAAAAACTGTTTTTT. This codes for CASSQDFTGGFATNEKLFF.

The V gene is TRBV7-9, the J gene TRBJ1-2; D remains ambiguous. Germline V gene sequence: CDR1 SEHNR, CDR2 FQNEAQ (reference sequence). There are 15 residues in the CDR3. The V gene lost 3 bases and the J gene lost 5 bases, with 16 bases spanning the gap. The CDR3 DNA is TGTGCCAGCAGCTTTCCCCAGGTGATAGGATATGGCTACACCTTC. It encodes CASSFPQVIGYGYTF.

The chain carries TRBV11-2 and TRBJ2-3; D remains ambiguous. CDR3 size: 16 residues. Between the trimmed V and J ends, which lost 0 bases and 4 bases, there was a span of 14 bases. In germline, CDR1 is SGHAT, CDR2 FQNNGV. The CDR3 here is CASSLEVLPRSDTQYF. CDR3 in DNA: TGTGCCAGCAGCTTAGAAGTGCTCCCAAGGTCAGATACGCAGTATTTT. The full variable domain, completed using reference TRBV11-2 and TRBJ2-3, is EAGVAQSPRYKIIEKRQSVAFWCNPISGHATLYWYQQILGQGPKLLIQFQNNGVVDDSQLPKDRFSAERLKGVDSTLKIQPAKLEDSAVYLCASSLEVLPRSDTQYFGPGTRLTVL.

This clone was seen a handful of times. The chain combines TRBV19 with TRBJ2-7, with TRBD2 matching 9 bases. With V trimmed by 6 bases and J by 5 bases, 5 bases remained unmatched. CDR3 length: 13 amino acids. Germline V CDR1 and CDR2: LNHDA, SQIVND (reference sequence). The CDR3 nucleotides are TGTGCCAGTAGAGGACTAGCGACGGACGAGCAGTACTTC. This sequence encodes CASRGLATDEQYF. Full variable domain (rest looked up from reference TRBV19 and TRBJ2-7): DGGITQSPKYLFRKEGQNVTLSCEQNLNHDAMYWYRQDPGQGLRLIYYSQIVNDFQKGDIAEGYSVSREKKESFPLTVTSAQKNPTAFYLCASRGLATDEQYFGPGTRLTVT.

V is TRBV4-3 and J is TRBJ2-5, with D unresolved. Germline V gene sequence: CDR1 LGHNA, CDR2 YSLEER. The CDR3 is 17 amino acids. V lost 0 bases to trimming and J lost 1 base, with 15 bases between them. This chain's CDR3 is CASSQDYPALGQETQYF. The CDR3 nucleotides read TGCGCCAGCAGCCAAGATTACCCCGCTTTGGGCCAAGAGACCCAGTACTTC.

The chain carries TRBV4-2 and TRBJ2-2; D is undetermined. The V gene's germline CDR1 is LGHNA and CDR2 YNFKEQ. The CDR3 runs to 19 residues. Trimming cost V 2 bases and J 0 bases, with 19 bases left between them. CDR3 amino acids: CASSQMIVGPTANTGELFF. CDR3 sequence (DNA): TGTGCCAGCAGCCAAATGATCGTGGGCCCCACCGCGAACACCGGGGAGCTGTTTTTT.

The chain carries TRBV11-2 and TRBJ1-5; 10 bases are shared with TRBD1. Germline values: CDR1 SGHAT, CDR2 FQNNGV. The CDR3 extends over 16 amino acids. The junction had 6 bases not matched to a gene; V was cut back by 5 bases and J by 2 bases. The CDR3 is CASSPGTGDGNQPQHF. The CDR3 nucleotides are TGTGCCAGCAGCCCCGGGACAGGGGATGGCAATCAGCCCCAGCATTTT.

The chain joins TRBV5-1 to TRBJ2-5; either TRBD1 or TRBD2 may supply D (5 bases each). The CDR3 runs to 17 residues. V was clipped by 4 bases and J by 7 bases, with 26 bases between them. Germline V gives CDR1 SGHRS, CDR2 YFSETQ. The CDR3 loop is CASSPWHPRLAGGTQYF. CDR3 bases: TGCGCCAGCAGCCCATGGCACCCGCGGCTAGCTGGGGGGACCCAGTACTTC.

The chain combines TRBV2 with TRBJ1-2, with 7 nucleotides matching TRBD1. The CDR3 totals 14 residues. In germline, CDR1 is SNHLY, CDR2 FYNNEI. The ends lost 4 bases at V and 3 bases at J; junction bases unmatched: 5. CDR3 region: CASSVGRGYYGYTF. Here the CDR3 DNA reads TGTGCCAGCAGTGTTGGCAGGGGGTACTATGGCTACACCTTC.

The V and J genes are TRBV19 and TRBJ2-1; 8 bases line up with TRBD2. The CDR3 has 15 amino acids. V lost 7 bases, J lost 0 bases, and 5 bases stayed unmatched. Looked up from germline, CDR1 is LNHDA and CDR2 is SQIVND (reference sequence). In DNA form, the CDR3 reads TGTGCCAGTACTCCTAGCGGGTTCTCCTACAATGAGCAGTTCTTC. Residues: CASTPSGFSYNEQFF.

The gene calls are TRBV19 and TRBJ1-5; a possible D gene is TRBD1 (5 bases). The CDR3 sequence is 13 residues long. Germline CDR1 LNHDA, CDR2 SQIVND (reference sequence). Trimming removed 3 bases at V and 6 bases at J, with 9 bases between. CDR3 coding DNA: TGTGCCAGTAGTATGTCAGGGAGTCAGCCCCAGCATTTT. It yields the protein CASSMSGSQPQHF.

The chain links TRBV7-2 to TRBJ2-1; 9 bases align to TRBD2. Germline CDR1 reads SGHTA; CDR2 reads FQGNSA. After removal of 8 bases from V and 3 bases from J, the junction contained 8 bases not matched to a gene. The CDR3 has 15 residues. The CDR3 loop reads CASGISGSGYNEQFF. The CDR3 coding sequence is TGTGCCAGCGGTATTAGCGGGAGTGGCTACAATGAGCAGTTCTTC.

The sample holds one count of this clone. The chain has TRBV7-9 and TRBJ1-6; 7 nucleotides agree with TRBD1. CDR3 length equals 16 residues. Unmatched junction bases numbered 11, after V lost 1 base and J lost 11 bases. From germline, CDR1 is SEHNR and CDR2 FQNEAQ (reference sequence). The CDR3, as DNA: TGTGCCAGCAGCTTAGTAGGGGGCAGGCACGGCACACCCCTCCACTTT. Amino acid sequence: CASSLVGGRHGTPLHF.

The chain has TRBV7-2 and TRBJ1-3; D remains ambiguous. From germline, CDR1 is SGHTA and CDR2 FQGNSA. This CDR3 region has 15 residues. The germline V and J ends were trimmed by 2 bases and 0 bases, with 8 bases remaining between them. DNA for the CDR3: TGTGCCAGCAGCTTATGGCTGAACTCTGGAAACACCATATATTTT. It translates to CASSLWLNSGNTIYF.

The J gene is TRBJ1-2, the V gene TRBV27; 8 bases are a match to TRBD1. CDR3 length: 13 amino acids. Germline assignment: CDR1 MNHEY and CDR2 SMNVEV (reference sequence). V gave up 8 bases and J gave up 13 bases; unmatched junction bases: 15. CDR3 in DNA: TGTGCCAGCTCCCCAGGACAGGGTTTAGGGGTCACCTTC. Protein product: CASSPGQGLGVTF.

The chain couples TRBV9 to TRBJ2-3, with D perhaps given as TRBD1 or TRBD2 (5 bases each). Trimming removed 2 bases from V and 0 bases from J, with 10 bases in between. Germline values: CDR1 SGDLS, CDR2 YYNGEE. There are 15 residues in the CDR3. The CDR3 loop is CASSVGAGSTDTQYF. The CDR3 DNA sequence: TGTGCCAGCAGCGTTGGGGCGGGTAGCACAGATACGCAGTATTTT.

The chain employs TRBV19 and TRBJ1-2, with D possibly TRBD1 on 5 matching bases. In germline, CDR1 is LNHDA, CDR2 SQIVND (reference sequence). V was clipped by 10 bases and J by 0 bases, with 18 bases between them. The CDR3 spans 15 residues. The CDR3 loop reads CATSGLFISNYGYTF. The CDR3 DNA reads as TGTGCCACCTCGGGACTCTTTATCTCTAACTATGGCTACACCTTC.

This sequence joins TRBV5-1 and TRBJ2-7; 7 nucleotides align to TRBD1. Germline-derived CDR1 and CDR2 are SGHRS and YFSETQ. The CDR3 is 13 residues long. V lost 4 bases to trimming and J lost 5 bases; unmatched junction nucleotides: 6. As DNA, the CDR3 is TGCGCCAGCAGCCGGGACAGCTTTCACGAGCAGTACTTC. Translation gives CASSRDSFHEQYF.

The count of this clone is one. This rearrangement joins TRBV28 to TRBJ1-1; D possibly corresponds to TRBD1 (5 bases). V was clipped by 3 bases and J by 1 base, with 12 bases between them. The CDR3 spans 15 residues. Germline-derived CDR1 and CDR2 are MDHEN and SYDVKM. The CDR3 is CASSFVHGQNTEAFF. The CDR3 nucleotides are TGTGCCAGCAGTTTTGTCCACGGACAGAACACTGAAGCTTTCTTT.

This chain uses TRBV7-6 with TRBJ1-1; 7 bases line up with TRBD1. Germline loops: CDR1 SGHVS, CDR2 FNYEAQ. Trimming removed 2 bases from V and 5 bases from J; junction bases left unmatched: 5. There are 14 residues in the CDR3. CDR3 sequence: CASSLKGGWTEAFF. DNA for the CDR3: TGTGCCAGCAGCTTAAAAGGGGGCTGGACTGAAGCTTTCTTT. Based on the CDR3 plus reference TRBV7-6 and TRBJ1-1, the full variable domain is GAGVSQSPRYKVTKRGQDVALRCDPISGHVSLYWYRQALGQGPEFLTYFNYEAQQDKSGLPNDRFSAERPEGSISTLTIQRTEQRDSAMYRCASSLKGGWTEAFFGQGTRLTVV.

The CDR3 DNA reads TGTGCCAGCAGCCCTAGGACAGTCTCCTACGAGCAGTACTTC. Its translation: CASSPRTVSYEQYF. The genes are TRBV11-2 and TRBJ2-7, with D possibly being TRBD1 (6 bases). The CDR3 is 14 amino acids. Looked up from germline, CDR1 is SGHAT and CDR2 is FQNNGV. Trimming stripped 5 bases from V and 0 bases from J, with 11 bases between.